These 10 T cell receptor beta chains came from one sample sequenced in a study of STAT5B mutations in CD4+ large granular lymphocyte leukemia (dated by TCRdb to between 2022 and 2023). Library construction relied on the immunoSEQ multiplex PCR assay. Imported from immuneACCESS, the table was reduced by TCRdb to in-frame sequences with V and J called. These copies leave out some clones; in studies compared against another copy, an unresolved V gene accounts for under half, and the cause of the remainder is not known. The sample data list some 41,000 clones, and roughly 80% of these were observed just once. Less than 0.45% of the sample comes from the top ten. The sample consisted of CD4+ T cells from blood buffy coats. Source of these receptors: a human donor in good health.

This clone appeared once. This chain links TRBV4-3 with TRBJ2-5; 8 bases are a match to TRBD2. The CDR3 covers 15 residues. Germline values: CDR1 LGHNA, CDR2 YSLEER. Trimming cost V 4 bases and J 1 base; bases outside gene matches: 5. The CDR3 loop is CASSRGGGSQETQYF. CDR3 nucleotides: TGCGCCAGCAGCCGAGGCGGGGGGAGCCAAGAGACCCAGTACTTC.

The J gene is TRBJ2-5, the V gene TRBV7-6, with 11 bases lining up with TRBD1. The J call is uncertain, as TRBJ2-7 better fits the DNA end. The CDR3 spans 19 residues. Germline loops: CDR1 SGHVS, CDR2 FNYEAQ. DNA for the CDR3: TGTGCCAGCAGCTTAGTGGGGGCAGTCGGGACAGGGGGCTCCTACGAGCAGTACTTC. Translating it yields CASSLVGAVGTGGSYEQYF.

The chain is built from TRBV28 and TRBJ2-7; unclear D gene. In germline, CDR1 is MDHEN, CDR2 SYDVKM. V lost 3 bases and J 3 bases, leaving 12 bases between the germline ends. The CDR3 runs to 14 residues. The chain's CDR3 is CASSLSPNFYEQYF. As DNA, the CDR3 is TGTGCCAGCAGTTTGTCTCCCAATTTCTACGAGCAGTACTTC.

The V gene is TRBV29-1, the J gene TRBJ2-7; 8 bases are a match to TRBD2. Germline V gives CDR1 SQVTM, CDR2 ANQGSEA. V lost 6 bases to trimming and J lost 0 bases; unmatched junction nucleotides: 7. The CDR3 loop spans 14 amino acids. CDR3 sequence reads: CSVQAGARSYEQYF. CDR3 DNA sequence: TGCAGCGTACAAGCGGGAGCGCGCTCCTACGAGCAGTACTTC.

The chain is built from TRBV7-9 and TRBJ1-4; possible D gene TRBD1, 6 bases. Germline lookup yields CDR1 SEHNR and CDR2 FQNEAQ (reference sequence). The CDR3 runs to 13 residues. V was trimmed by 4 bases and J by 8 bases, leaving 11 bases between them. The DNA of the CDR3 is TGTGCCAGCAGCTGGGGGGCGGCGGAAAAACTGTTTTTT. Its translation is CASSWGAAEKLFF.

In its sample, this clone was seen once. The chain has TRBV6-6 and TRBJ1-1; no firm D call. Germline V lookup: CDR1 MNHNY, CDR2 SVGAGI (reference sequence). CDR3 length equals 13 residues. V shed 7 bases and J shed 2 bases, with 11 bases lying between them. CDR3 protein: CASIRTDNTEAFF. In DNA form, the CDR3 reads TGTGCCAGCATTCGGACGGACAACACTGAAGCTTTCTTT.

This chain links TRBV4-2 with TRBJ1-4, with D tentatively TRBD1 (5 bases). V was trimmed by 3 bases and J by 0 bases, leaving 23 bases between them. Germline assignment: CDR1 LGHNA and CDR2 YNFKEQ. The CDR3 spans 20 residues. The CDR3 nucleotides read TGTGCCAGCAGCCATCATACCCGGACACTCTTTAATTCAACTAATGAAAAACTGTTTTTT. This codes for CASSHHTRTLFNSTNEKLFF.

V and J are TRBV27 and TRBJ2-1; tentatively, D is TRBD2 (5 bases). V was cut by 4 bases and J by 0 bases, with 13 bases left in between. This CDR3 has 16 amino acids. In germline, CDR1 is MNHEY, CDR2 SMNVEV (reference sequence). CDR3 in DNA: TGTGCCAGCAGTTCTGGACTGAGGCCCTCCTACAATGAGCAGTTCTTC. The encoded protein is CASSSGLRPSYNEQFF.

The chain links TRBV15 to TRBJ1-4; no reliable D call. CDR1 LNHNV and CDR2 YYDKDF come from the germline V gene (reference sequence). The CDR3 length is 13 residues. Trimming shortened V by 0 bases and J by 13 bases, and 12 bases separated the two germline ends. CDR3 sequence: CATSRDLGEVLFF. The CDR3 DNA follows: TGTGCCACCAGCAGAGATTTGGGAGAGGTACTGTTTTTT. The full variable domain, with the rest looked up from reference TRBV15 and TRBJ1-4, is DAMVIQNPRYQVTQFGKPVTLSCSQTLNHNVMYWYQQKSSQAPKLLFHYYDKDFNNEADTPDNFQSRRPNTSFCFLDIRSPGLGDTAMYLCATSRDLGEVLFFGSGTQLSVL.

The chain combines TRBV9 with TRBJ2-1; D unclear. V lost 0 bases and J 6 bases, leaving 13 bases between the germline ends. CDR3 length: 15 amino acids. Germline V gene data show CDR1 as SGDLS and CDR2 as YYNGEE. CDR3 sequence reads: CASSVAPVSGNEQFF. CDR3 bases: TGTGCCAGCAGCGTAGCCCCGGTTTCGGGCAATGAGCAGTTCTTC.